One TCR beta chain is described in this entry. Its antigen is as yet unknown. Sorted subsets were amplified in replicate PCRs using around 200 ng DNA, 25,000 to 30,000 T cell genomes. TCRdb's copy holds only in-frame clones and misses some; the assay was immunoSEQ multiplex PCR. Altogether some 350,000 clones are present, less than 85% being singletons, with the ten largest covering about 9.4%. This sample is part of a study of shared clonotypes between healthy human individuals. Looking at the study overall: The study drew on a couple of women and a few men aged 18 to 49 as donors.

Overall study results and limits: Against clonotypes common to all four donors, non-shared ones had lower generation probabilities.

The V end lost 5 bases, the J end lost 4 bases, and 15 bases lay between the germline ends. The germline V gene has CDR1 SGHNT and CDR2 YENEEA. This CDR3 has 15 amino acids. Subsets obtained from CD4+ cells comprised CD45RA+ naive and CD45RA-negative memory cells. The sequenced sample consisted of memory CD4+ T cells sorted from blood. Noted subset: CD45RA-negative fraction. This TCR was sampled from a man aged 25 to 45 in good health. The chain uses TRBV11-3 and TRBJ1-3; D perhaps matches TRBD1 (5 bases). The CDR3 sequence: CASSPGGVAGNTIYF. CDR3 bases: TGTGCCAGCAGCCCGGGAGGGGTAGCCGGAAACACCATATATTTT.